One sample yielded the 24 T cell receptor beta chains listed below, sequenced in a study of T cell repertoires in cytomegalovirus infection. TCRdb reanalysed the reads using MiXCR and keeps one entry per CDR3 protein. The sample holds some 390,000 distinct CDR3 sequences; over 15% are singletons and the top ten take under 9%. The sequenced sample consisted of PBMCs. Every receptor here comes from a human donor in good health (CMV status not recorded). Some clones in this sample may be carry-over from other donors' samples.

This clonotype was counted only a few times. V gene TRBV12-3 or TRBV12-4 combines with J gene TRBJ1-2; 7 nucleotides match TRBD1. V was clipped by 6 bases and J by 8 bases; unmatched bases: 6. CDR3 length: 12 residues. DNA of the CDR3: TGTGCCAGCAGCTCGTACAGGGGAGGCTACACCTTC. As protein: CASSSYRGGYTF.

The CDR3 DNA reads as TGCGCCAGCCCGGTGTTGTTAGCGGGAGCCTCCTGCCAAGAGACCCAGTACTTC. Protein: CASPVLLAGASCQETQYF. This chain connects TRBV10-1 to TRBJ2-5; 9 bases map to TRBD2. The CDR3 is made up of 18 amino acids. Losses at the gene ends were 8 bases for V and 1 base for J; bases not matched to a gene: 17. CDR1 and CDR2 (germline): WNHNN, SYGVQD (reference sequence).

V gene TRBV30 combines with J gene TRBJ1-5; perhaps TRBD1 as D (6 bases). The V gene lost 0 bases and the J gene lost 7 bases, with 10 bases spanning the gap. CDR1 and CDR2 (germline): GTSNPN, SVGIG (reference sequence). The CDR3 is 13 residues long. The CDR3 nucleotides are TGTGCCTGGAGTGTACTGGGGGGCCAGCCCCAGCATTTT. Translation: CAWSVLGGQPQHF.

Here the CDR3 reads CASSGTSGTWADTQYF. The CDR3 nucleotides are TGTGCCAGCAGCGGGACTAGCGGAACCTGGGCAGATACGCAGTATTTT. This chain connects TRBV28 to TRBJ2-3; TRBD2 agrees at 11 bases. Germline V gene sequence: CDR1 MDHEN, CDR2 SYDVKM. There are 16 residues in the CDR3. V dropped 6 bases and J dropped 4; count of bases not matched to a gene: 9.

There are many counts of this clonotype. The chain carries TRBV28 and TRBJ1-1; D may be TRBD1 (5 bases). Trimming removed 2 bases from V and 2 bases from J, with 9 bases in between. The germline V gene has CDR1 MDHEN and CDR2 SYDVKM. The CDR3 has 14 residues. The DNA of the CDR3 is TGTGCCAGCAGTTTAGCCCAGGGAAACACTGAAGCTTTCTTT. It is translated as CASSLAQGNTEAFF.

This clonotype was seen at least ten times. The chain links TRBV6-5 to TRBJ1-3; 9 bases map to TRBD1. Germline V gene sequence: CDR1 MNHEY, CDR2 SVGAGI. The V gene end was trimmed by 0 bases and the J gene end by 1 base; junction bases not matched to a gene: 10. There are 19 residues in the CDR3. The CDR3 protein is CASSYSLRGTGRSGNTIYF. The CDR3 nucleotides read TGTGCCAGCAGTTACTCGCTAAGAGGGACAGGGCGATCTGGAAACACCATATATTTT.

V gene TRBV7-9 combines with J gene TRBJ2-5, with 8 nucleotides matching TRBD1. V lost 4 bases to trimming and J lost 2 bases; unmatched junction nucleotides: 3. CDR1 is SEHNR, CDR2 FQNEAQ, per germline (reference sequence). This CDR3 contains 14 residues. CDR3 nucleotides: TGTGCCAGCAGCTCTAACAGGGGGCAAGAGACCCAGTACTTC. Translation: CASSSNRGQETQYF.

V usage is TRBV7-9 and J usage is TRBJ2-5; no clear D gene. V was clipped by 3 bases and J by 10 bases, with 12 bases between them. In germline, CDR1 is SEHNR, CDR2 FQNEAQ (reference sequence). The CDR3 totals 12 residues. The CDR3 DNA reads TGTGCCAGCAGCTTTCCTGGCGGCTACCAGTACTTC. Residues: CASSFPGGYQYF.

This clonotype has a handful of counts. This chain links TRBV20-1 with TRBJ1-5, with D unclear. This CDR3 region has 9 residues. From germline, CDR1 is DFQATT and CDR2 SNEGSKA (reference sequence). The CDR3 coding sequence is TGCAAGAGCAATCAGCCCCAGCATTTT. Amino acids: CKSNQPQHF.

The V call is TRBV20-1, the J call TRBJ2-1; tentatively, D is TRBD2 (7 bases). Trimming left V 3 bases short and J 2 bases short, with 17 bases between. The CDR3 sequence is 16 residues long. Germline V gene lookup returns CDR1 DFQATT and CDR2 SNEGSKA (reference sequence). The DNA of the CDR3 is TGCAGTGCTAGGCCGCGTAGGGGGAGGGCCTACAATGAGCAGTTCTTC. Translating gives CSARPRRGRAYNEQFF.

This clonotype was detected a few times. The chain employs TRBV20-1 and TRBJ1-6, with a weak D call TRBD1 (5 bases). CDR3 length equals 12 residues. The germline V and J ends were trimmed by 6 bases and 9 bases, with 12 bases remaining between them. Germline loops: CDR1 DFQATT, CDR2 SNEGSKA (reference sequence). In nucleotides, the CDR3 is TGCAGTGCCCTGGGGGGGACTTCACCCCTCCACTTT. Translation: CSALGGTSPLHF.

This clonotype was counted ten times or more. V usage is TRBV7-2 and J usage is TRBJ2-5, with 7 bases identical to TRBD2. Germline V CDR1 and CDR2: SGHTA, FQGNSA. Germline trimming cut 3 bases from V and 5 bases from J; bases unmatched to any gene: 9. The CDR3 has 15 residues. CDR3 nucleotides: TGTGCCAGCAGCTTTGGTGCGGGAGTGGGGGAGACCCAGTACTTC. This codes for CASSFGAGVGETQYF.

This clonotype came up a few times. This chain joins TRBV4-1 and TRBJ2-5, with 11 bases matching TRBD2. Losses at the gene ends were 1 base for V and 3 bases for J; bases not matched to a gene: 7. Germline V lookup: CDR1 MGHRA, CDR2 YSYEKL. CDR3 length: 17 residues. CDR3 in amino acids: CASSQGLSGRAEETQYF. The CDR3 region has the DNA TGCGCCAGCAGCCAAGGGCTTAGCGGGAGGGCCGAAGAGACCCAGTACTTC.

The chain has TRBV29-1 and TRBJ2-3; TRBD2 matches at 14 bases. The CDR3 runs 16 residues. The germline V gene has CDR1 SQVTM and CDR2 ANQGSEA. Unmatched junction bases numbered 10, after V lost 8 bases and J lost 3 bases. CDR3 bases: TGCAGCCCCTCGGGACTAGCGGGGGTTGGGACAGATACGCAGTATTTT. This gives the protein CSPSGLAGVGTDTQYF.

The chain joins TRBV6-5 to TRBJ2-7; TRBD2 matches 11 bases. Germline V CDR1 and CDR2: MNHEY, SVGAGI. The V gene end was trimmed by 2 bases and the J gene end by 2 bases; junction bases not matched to a gene: 2. The CDR3 consists of 15 residues. DNA for the CDR3: TGTGCCAGCAGTTACGCACTAGCGGGAGCCTACGAGCAGTACTTC. This translates into CASSYALAGAYEQYF.

This clonotype was counted between two and nine times. The V and J genes are TRBV2 and TRBJ1-6; D is unclear. CDR1 is SNHLY, CDR2 FYNNEI, per germline. CDR3 length equals 13 residues. Trimming left V 2 bases short and J 7 bases short, with 6 bases between. CDR3 DNA sequence: TGTGCCAGCAGTGAACTCGGGAATTCACCCCTCCACTTT. Residues: CASSELGNSPLHF.

This clonotype was found a few times. The V gene is TRBV3-1, the J gene TRBJ2-7, with D possibly being TRBD1 or TRBD2 (5 bases each). Trimming took off 2 bases at V and 3 bases at J, with 11 bases between the two ends. The germline gives CDR1 LGHDT, CDR2 YNNKEL (reference sequence). There are 14 residues in the CDR3. CDR3 loop: CASSQRWGYYEQYF. The CDR3 DNA reads TGTGCCAGCAGCCAAAGATGGGGGTACTACGAGCAGTACTTC.

This clonotype was counted ten times or more. This rearrangement joins TRBV7-8 to TRBJ2-3; 11 bases are a match to TRBD2. The CDR3 has 16 amino acids. J gave up 3 bases and V 2 bases, and 4 bases lay outside the gene matches. Germline CDR1 is SGHVS and CDR2 is FQNEAQ. This CDR3 reads CASSLLAGGSTDTQYF. Here the CDR3 DNA reads TGTGCCAGCAGCTTACTAGCGGGAGGATCTACAGATACGCAGTATTTT. The full variable domain, with the rest looked up from reference TRBV7-8 and TRBJ2-3, is GAGVSQSPRYKVAKRGQDVALRCDPISGHVSLFWYQQALGQGPEFLTYFQNEAQLDKSGLPSDRFFAERPEGSVSTLKIQRTQQEDSAVYLCASSLLAGGSTDTQYFGPGTRLTVL.

The J gene is TRBJ2-5, the V gene TRBV6-5; 7 bases agree with TRBD1. The CDR3 runs 14 residues. The V segment lost 6 bases and the J segment 3 bases; nucleotides outside the gene matches: 7. The germline CDR1 and CDR2 sequences are MNHEY and SVGAGI. CDR3 in DNA: TGTGCCAGCAGCCCTAGGGACAGTAAAGAGACCCAGTACTTC. It specifies CASSPRDSKETQYF.

This clonotype was seen a few times. The chain is built from TRBV4-2 and TRBJ2-2; TRBD2 aligns across 13 bases. The CDR3 contains 17 residues. Trimming removed 4 bases from V and 3 bases from J; junction bases left unmatched: 5. Germline-derived CDR1 and CDR2 are LGHNA and YNFKEQ. CDR3 nucleotide sequence: TGTGCCAGCAGCCCTACTAGCGGGGGGGCCCACACCGGGGAGCTGTTTTTT. This gives the protein CASSPTSGGAHTGELFF.

The chain has TRBV6-5 and TRBJ1-6; D perhaps matches TRBD1 (5 bases). Trimming cost V 6 bases and J 10 bases, with 19 bases left between them. CDR1 and CDR2 (germline): MNHEY, SVGAGI. This CDR3 has 15 residues. CDR3 amino acids: CASSLSGEGVSPLHF. For the CDR3, the DNA is TGTGCCAGCAGCCTGAGTGGCGAAGGGGTATCACCCCTCCACTTT.

V usage is TRBV19 and J usage is TRBJ2-7; a possible D gene is TRBD2 (5 bases). This CDR3 is built from 14 residues. V shed 3 bases and J shed 6 bases, with 15 bases lying between them. Germline-derived CDR1 and CDR2 are LNHDA and SQIVND (reference sequence). CDR3 sequence reads: CASSIEGRTGEQYF. The CDR3 DNA sequence: TGTGCCAGTAGTATTGAGGGCAGGACGGGCGAGCAGTACTTC.

This clonotype was counted at least ten times. This sequence joins TRBV4-1 and TRBJ2-7; the match to TRBD2 covers 9 bases. Trimming cost V 0 bases and J 7 bases; bases outside gene matches: 7. CDR3 size: 15 residues. CDR1 is MGHRA, CDR2 YSYEKL, per germline. As DNA, the CDR3 is TGCGCCAGCAGCCAAGATCTAGCGGGAAATAGTGAGCAGTACTTC. Protein: CASSQDLAGNSEQYF.

This clonotype has more than one count but fewer than ten. This chain joins TRBV20-1 and TRBJ2-7; 7 nucleotides match TRBD2. Germline values: CDR1 DFQATT, CDR2 SNEGSKA (reference sequence). The CDR3 covers 13 residues. The V and J ends lost 4 bases and 2 bases, in that order; junction bases with no gene match: 5. DNA of the CDR3: TGCAGTGCTACGCGGCGGGGGACCTACGAGCAGTACTTC. Translation gives CSATRRGTYEQYF.